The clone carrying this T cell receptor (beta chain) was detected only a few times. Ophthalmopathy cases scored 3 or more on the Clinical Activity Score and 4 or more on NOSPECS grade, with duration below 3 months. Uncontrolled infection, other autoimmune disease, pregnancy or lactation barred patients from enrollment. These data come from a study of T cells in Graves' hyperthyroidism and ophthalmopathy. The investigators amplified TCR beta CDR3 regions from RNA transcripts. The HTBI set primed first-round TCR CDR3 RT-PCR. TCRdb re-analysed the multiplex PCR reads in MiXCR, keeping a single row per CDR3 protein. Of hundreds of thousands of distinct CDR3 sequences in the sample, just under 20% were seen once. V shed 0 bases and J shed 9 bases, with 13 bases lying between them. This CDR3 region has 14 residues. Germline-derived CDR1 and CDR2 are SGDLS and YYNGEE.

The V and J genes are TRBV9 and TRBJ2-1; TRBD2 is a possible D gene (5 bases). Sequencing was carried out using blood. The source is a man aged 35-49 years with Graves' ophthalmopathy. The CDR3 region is CASSVGSGVIEQFF. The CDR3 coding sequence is TGTGCCAGCAGCGTAGGCAGCGGCGTAATTGAGCAGTTCTTC.